This T cell receptor beta chain is drawn from a study of blood T cell repertoires in COVID-19. About the research overall: Some COVID-19 samples were acute and others convalescent; all came from the United States, Italy and Spain. From T cells, B-cell-depleted T cells, or PBMCs came the material, which was cDNA or gDNA.

CDR1 and CDR2 from the germline V gene are LGHNA and YSLEER. This CDR3 spans 16 amino acids. V lost 4 bases and J lost 2, with 15 bases in between. Per the authors' pipeline: Estimation of nucleated cell counts relied on the amplification of reference gene primers. The assay was immunoSEQ multiplex PCR, and TCRdb's table has in-frame clones only and misses some. That table supplies the V and J calls and clone size; D and trimming were determined from the DNA. The repertoire holds tens of thousands of clones, with 88% as singletons. The sample was peripheral blood. This receptor was identified in a man aged 50-60 years with active COVID-19. This chain joins TRBV4-3 and TRBJ2-1; possibly TRBD2 for D (6 bases). The CDR3 sequence: CASSRPLATPYNEQFF. DNA for the CDR3: TGCGCCAGCAGCCGCCCCCTAGCGACGCCCTACAATGAGCAGTTCTTC.